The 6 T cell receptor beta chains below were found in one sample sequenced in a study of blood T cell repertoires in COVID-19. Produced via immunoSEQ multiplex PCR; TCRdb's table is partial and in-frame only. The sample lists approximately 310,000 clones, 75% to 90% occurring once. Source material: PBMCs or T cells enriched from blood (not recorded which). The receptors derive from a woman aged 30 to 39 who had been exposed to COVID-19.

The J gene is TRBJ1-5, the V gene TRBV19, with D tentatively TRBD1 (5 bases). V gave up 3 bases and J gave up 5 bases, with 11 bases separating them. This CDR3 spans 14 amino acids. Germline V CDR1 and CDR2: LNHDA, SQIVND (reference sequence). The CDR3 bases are TGTGCCAGTAGTATTAAGGACACCCATCAGCCCCAGCATTTT. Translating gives CASSIKDTHQPQHF.

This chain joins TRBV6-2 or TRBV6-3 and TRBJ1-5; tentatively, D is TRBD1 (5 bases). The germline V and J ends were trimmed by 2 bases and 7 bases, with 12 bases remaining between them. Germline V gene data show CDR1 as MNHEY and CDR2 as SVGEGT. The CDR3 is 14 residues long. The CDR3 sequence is CASSYLQGGQPQHF. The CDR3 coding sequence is TGTGCCAGCAGTTACCTTCAGGGCGGCCAGCCCCAGCATTTT.

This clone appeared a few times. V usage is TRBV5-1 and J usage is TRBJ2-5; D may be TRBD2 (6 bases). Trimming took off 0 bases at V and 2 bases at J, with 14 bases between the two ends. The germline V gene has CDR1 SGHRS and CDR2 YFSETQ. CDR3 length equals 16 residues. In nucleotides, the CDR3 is TGCGCCAGCAGCTTGGGGGCGGGACTTTTGCAAGAGACCCAGTACTTC. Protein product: CASSLGAGLLQETQYF.

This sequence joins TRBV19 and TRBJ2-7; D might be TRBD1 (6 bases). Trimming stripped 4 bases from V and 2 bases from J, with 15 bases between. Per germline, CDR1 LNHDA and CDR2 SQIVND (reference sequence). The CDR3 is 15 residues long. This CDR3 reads CASSTRQDSAYEQYF. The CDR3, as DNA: TGTGCCAGTAGTACCAGACAGGATTCTGCCTACGAGCAGTACTTC.

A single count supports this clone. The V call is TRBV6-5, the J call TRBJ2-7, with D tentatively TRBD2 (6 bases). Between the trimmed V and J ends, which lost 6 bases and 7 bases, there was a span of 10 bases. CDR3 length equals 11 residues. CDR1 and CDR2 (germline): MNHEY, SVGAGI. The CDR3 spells CASRLRGEQYF. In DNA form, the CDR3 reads TGTGCCAGCAGGCTACGGGGGGAGCAGTACTTC.

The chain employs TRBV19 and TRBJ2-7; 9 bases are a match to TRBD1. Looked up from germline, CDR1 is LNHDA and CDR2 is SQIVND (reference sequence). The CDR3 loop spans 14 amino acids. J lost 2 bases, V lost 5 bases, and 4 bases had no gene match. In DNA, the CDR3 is TGTGCCAGTAGTGAGGGGACAGGGACCTACGAGCAGTACTTC. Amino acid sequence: CASSEGTGTYEQYF.